This TCR beta chain was sequenced during a study of blood T cells in healthy people across ages. The CDR3 is 13 residues long. V lost 3 bases, J lost 2 bases, and 6 bases lay in between. Per the germline V gene, CDR1 is MNHEY and CDR2 is SMNVEV (reference sequence). Combining a sample-barcoded 5' primer with a J-beta primer mix, a second PCR ran for roughly 6 to 12 cycles. TCRdb re-derived calls from the 5' RACE reads in MiXCR, one entry per CDR3 protein. Among about 1.6 million distinct CDR3 sequences listed, almost 35% were seen once. Study-wide results and limits: Unknown CMV status may confound age-related changes in expanded clones.

This clonotype was seen a handful of times. What it binds is not known. Sequencing used blood. The TCR was taken from a woman in her thirties in good health. The chain combines TRBV27 with TRBJ2-3, with no clear D. The CDR3 bases are TGTGCCAGCAGTTTCCTCCACACAGATACGCAGTATTTT. As protein: CASSFLHTDTQYF.